Sequencing of this T cell receptor (beta chain) was carried out in a study of blood T cell repertoires in COVID-19. It was during active infection that Seattle patients were enrolled and then longitudinally followed. Profiled with immunoSEQ multiplex PCR; TCRdb holds only in-frame clones, not every one. The sample carries 430,000 or so clones, 80% to 90% recorded once. V shed 2 bases and J shed 12 bases, with 18 bases lying between them. Germline loops: CDR1 GTSNPN, CDR2 SVGIG (reference sequence). CDR3 size: 13 residues. The TCR sequence derives from a young man with COVID-19, enrolled during active disease. This chain connects TRBV30 to TRBJ2-3, with D perhaps TRBD1 (5 bases). Sequencing used peripheral blood. This CDR3 reads CAWSSSPTGLQYF. CDR3 sequence (DNA): TGTGCCTGGAGTTCCTCCCCCACAGGCCTTCAGTATTTT.